The 6 T cell receptor beta chains in this list originate from one sample, sequenced in a study of T cells after posttransplantation cyclophosphamide. Clones were sequenced by immunoSEQ multiplex PCR, and TCRdb holds only the in-frame ones, with some missing. Observed are tens of thousands of clones, no singletons, with the top ten taking about 2.5%. Sequencing was carried out using PBMCs. These TCRs come from a man aged 45 to 65 in good health, CMV-negative, and a related stem cell transplant donor.

The J gene is TRBJ2-5, the V gene TRBV19; 9 bases are a match to TRBD1. Per germline, CDR1 LNHDA and CDR2 SQIVND (reference sequence). Trimming removed 6 bases from V and 5 bases from J; junction bases left unmatched: 13. The CDR3 runs 16 residues. In DNA form, the CDR3 reads TGTGCCAGTAGCATATATTCCGGACAGGGGCGGGAGACCCAGTACTTC. It is translated as CASSIYSGQGRETQYF.

V gene TRBV5-1 combines with J gene TRBJ2-5; perhaps TRBD2 as D (7 bases). This CDR3 contains 16 residues. Germline-derived CDR1 and CDR2 are SGHRS and YFSETQ. The V end lost 4 bases, the J end lost 1 base, and 17 bases lay between the germline ends. CDR3 nucleotides: TGCGCCAGCAGCGGGGGGGCAGCCCTTGTCCAAGAGACCCAGTACTTC. It specifies CASSGGAALVQETQYF.

This clone was counted many times. This chain uses TRBV7-6 with TRBJ2-1; D not resolved. The ends were cut back, 5 bases at V and 13 bases at J, with 12 bases in the middle. The germline V gene has CDR1 SGHVS and CDR2 FNYEAQ. This CDR3 comprises 11 residues. In DNA, the CDR3 is TGTGCCAGCAGCCCGAGCCTTATACAGTTCTTC. It codes for CASSPSLIQFF.

This clone has a count of ten or more. The chain carries TRBV5-1 and TRBJ2-2; D is uncertain. CDR1 SGHRS and CDR2 YFSETQ come from the germline V gene. This CDR3 has 14 amino acids. The germline V and J ends were trimmed by 0 bases and 5 bases, with 8 bases remaining between them. As DNA, the CDR3 is TGCGCCAGCAGCTTGGGAATTAGTACCGGGGAGCTGTTTTTT. Its translation is CASSLGISTGELFF.

The table lists this clone with many counts. The V gene is TRBV6-6, the J gene TRBJ2-4; D is ambiguous. There are 14 residues in the CDR3. The germline gives CDR1 MNHNY, CDR2 SVGAGI (reference sequence). Trimming took off 2 bases at V and 5 bases at J, with 10 bases between the two ends. As DNA, the CDR3 is TGTGCCAGCAGTTACATCCTCGGTGAAAACATTCAGTACTTC. It is translated as CASSYILGENIQYF.

This clone came up many times. The chain uses TRBV19 and TRBJ2-3; 8 bases match TRBD2. The CDR3 has 16 amino acids. Losses at the gene ends were 5 bases for V and 2 bases for J; bases not matched to a gene: 9. CDR1 is LNHDA, CDR2 SQIVND, per germline (reference sequence). The CDR3 spells CASSVPGGANTDTQYF. As DNA, the CDR3 is TGTGCCAGTAGTGTCCCGGGGGGGGCCAACACAGATACGCAGTATTTT.